Each of the 17 T cell receptor beta chains below was sequenced from the same sample in a study of glioma-infiltrating T cells after dendritic cell vaccination. Data came from immunoSEQ multiplex PCR; TCRdb stores just in-frame clones and leaves some out. This sample has tens of thousands of clones, with approximately 80% found just once. The sample in question was blood, obtained before dendritic cell vaccination. The receptors were sampled from a human donor with glioblastoma.

This rearrangement joins TRBV6-6 to TRBJ2-7; 9 bases align to TRBD1. This CDR3 contains 15 residues. Germline assignment: CDR1 MNHNY and CDR2 SVGAGI (reference sequence). V was clipped by 6 bases and J by 1 base; unmatched bases: 7. The CDR3 spells CASRRDRELSYEQYF. CDR3 bases: TGTGCCAGCAGAAGGGACAGGGAACTTTCCTACGAGCAGTACTTC.

This chain joins TRBV4-2 and TRBJ1-6, with D possibly being TRBD1 (6 bases). This CDR3 has 14 amino acids. Trimming took 2 bases from V and 5 from J, leaving 7 bases between them. Germline CDR1 and CDR2: LGHNA and YNFKEQ. CDR3 residues: CASSQNRDNSPLHF. CDR3 sequence (DNA): TGTGCCAGCAGCCAAAACAGGGATAATTCACCCCTCCACTTT.

V usage is TRBV7-9 and J usage is TRBJ1-4, with 8 nucleotides matching TRBD1. V lost 6 bases to trimming and J lost 4 bases; unmatched junction nucleotides: 10. CDR3 length: 16 residues. Per germline, CDR1 SEHNR and CDR2 FQNEAQ (reference sequence). CDR3 DNA sequence: TGTGCCAGCAGTTACAACAGGGGGAGCGGTAATGAAAAACTGTTTTTT. Protein sequence: CASSYNRGSGNEKLFF.

V gene TRBV6-5 combines with J gene TRBJ2-2; TRBD1 aligns across 8 bases. Germline V gene lookup returns CDR1 MNHEY and CDR2 SVGAGI. The CDR3 runs to 16 residues. V was clipped by 0 bases and J by 2 bases; unmatched bases: 2. CDR3 amino acids: CASSYSTGANTGELFF. The CDR3 DNA reads TGTGCCAGCAGTTACTCGACAGGGGCAAACACCGGGGAGCTGTTTTTT.

The rearrangement links TRBV7-9 to TRBJ1-1; a possible D gene is TRBD1 (5 bases). Germline V gives CDR1 SEHNR, CDR2 FQNEAQ (reference sequence). V was trimmed by 2 bases and J by 3 bases, leaving 13 bases between them. The CDR3 runs to 15 residues. CDR3 protein: CASSLILGGDTEAFF. DNA for the CDR3: TGTGCCAGCAGCTTAATTCTGGGAGGGGACACTGAAGCTTTCTTT.

This clone appeared once. The rearrangement uses TRBV11-3 and TRBJ2-1, with D possibly TRBD2 on 5 matching bases. V lost 1 base to trimming and J lost 4 bases, with 11 bases between them. This CDR3 contains 15 residues. Germline V gives CDR1 SGHNT, CDR2 YENEEA. CDR3 nucleotides: TGTGCCAGCAGCTTAGGTAGCGAGGATTACAATGAGCAGTTCTTC. It codes for CASSLGSEDYNEQFF.

The V and J genes are TRBV19 and TRBJ2-2, with D maybe TRBD1 (6 bases). The V gene lost 2 bases and the J gene lost 0 bases, with 13 bases spanning the gap. The germline gives CDR1 LNHDA, CDR2 SQIVND (reference sequence). The CDR3 runs 17 residues. The CDR3 here is CASSINSAGANTGELFF. The DNA of the CDR3 is TGTGCCAGTAGTATAAACAGTGCAGGGGCGAACACCGGGGAGCTGTTTTTT.

The chain recombines TRBV6-5 with TRBJ2-1, with a weak D call TRBD2 (5 bases). The CDR3 consists of 15 residues. V gave up 4 bases and J gave up 7 bases, with 17 bases separating them. Germline V CDR1 and CDR2: MNHEY, SVGAGI. The CDR3 DNA reads as TGTGCCAGCAGTTCCCCCCGGGCAGGACTGAATGAGCAGTTCTTC. This translates into CASSSPRAGLNEQFF.

The chain has TRBV5-1 and TRBJ2-7, with 9 bases aligning to TRBD2. The V and J ends lost 0 bases and 2 bases, in that order; junction bases with no gene match: 6. CDR1 SGHRS and CDR2 YFSETQ come from the germline V gene. The CDR3 consists of 16 residues. The CDR3 DNA reads as TGCGCCAGCAGCTTGGCCCTAGCGGGGTCCGCCTACGAGCAGTACTTC. Amino acids: CASSLALAGSAYEQYF.

The CDR3 protein is CATGQVYNSPLHF. CDR3 DNA: TGTGCCACGGGACAGGTTTATAATTCACCCCTCCACTTT. The gene calls are TRBV2 and TRBJ1-6, with 8 bases that match TRBD1. CDR3 size: 13 residues. V was pared by 10 bases and J by 4 bases, with 3 bases of the junction left unmatched. Germline V gene sequence: CDR1 SNHLY, CDR2 FYNNEI. Using reference TRBV2 and TRBJ1-6 for the parts outside the CDR3, the full variable domain is EPEVTQTPSHQVTQMGQEVILRCVPISNHLYFYWYRQILGQKVEFLVSFYNNEISEKSEIFDDQFSVERPDGSNFTLKIRSTKLEDSAMYFCATGQVYNSPLHFGNGTRLTVT.

The rearrangement uses TRBV30 and TRBJ2-7, with 10 bases identical to TRBD2. The CDR3 contains 15 residues. Germline CDR1 GTSNPN, CDR2 SVGIG (reference sequence). The J segment lost 2 bases and the V segment lost 3 bases, leaving 7 bases of the junction unmatched. CDR3 nucleotides: TGTGCCTGGAGCGACGGACTAGCGGTGACCTACGAGCAGTACGTC. Its translation is CAWSDGLAVTYEQYV.

The chain recombines TRBV29-1 with TRBJ2-3; a possible D gene is TRBD1 (6 bases). Germline assignment: CDR1 SQVTM and CDR2 ANQGSEA. Trimming removed 4 bases at V and 0 bases at J, with 20 bases between. The CDR3 length is 17 residues. In DNA form, the CDR3 reads TGCAGCGTTGTACCTTTCAGGGGACGGATAAGCACAGATACGCAGTATTTT. Its protein product is CSVVPFRGRISTDTQYF.

The chain employs TRBV19 and TRBJ1-5, with a tentative D call TRBD1 (6 bases). V lost 7 bases, J lost 6 bases, and 13 bases lay in between. The CDR3 consists of 13 residues. CDR1 and CDR2 (germline): LNHDA, SQIVND (reference sequence). CDR3 sequence (DNA): TGTGCCAGTAAGGGGGAAATAGGTCAGCCCCAGCATTTT. It encodes CASKGEIGQPQHF.

This chain links TRBV2 with TRBJ2-7, with a tentative D call TRBD1 (6 bases). Germline CDR1 reads SNHLY; CDR2 reads FYNNEI. Trimming removed 2 bases from V and 7 bases from J, with 24 bases in between. The CDR3 runs to 17 residues. The CDR3 loop is CASSEPFLAIERGEQYF. The CDR3 bases are TGTGCCAGCAGTGAACCGTTCCTGGCCATCGAGAGGGGGGAGCAGTACTTC.

This clone was observed a few times. The rearrangement links TRBV6-5 to TRBJ1-1, with no clear D. Trimming stripped 8 bases from V and 1 base from J, with 11 bases between. This CDR3 is built from 13 residues. The germline CDR1 and CDR2 sequences are MNHEY and SVGAGI. The CDR3 spells CASLVTWNTEAFF. The CDR3 bases are TGTGCCAGCCTCGTGACTTGGAACACTGAAGCTTTCTTT.

The chain combines TRBV15 with TRBJ1-5; a weak D match, TRBD1 (5 bases). The CDR3 covers 16 residues. Germline CDR1 is LNHNV and CDR2 is YYDKDF (reference sequence). V lost 1 base and J 4 bases, leaving 14 bases between the germline ends. CDR3 amino acids: CATSRGGGGGNQPQHF. The CDR3 bases are TGTGCCACCAGCAGAGGAGGTGGGGGGGGGAATCAGCCCCAGCATTTT.

This clone appeared once. J is TRBJ2-1 and V is TRBV7-9; D perhaps matches TRBD1 (7 bases). The V end was cut by 1 base, the J end by 7 bases, with 11 bases between. Per germline, CDR1 SEHNR and CDR2 FQNEAQ (reference sequence). The CDR3 loop spans 14 amino acids. The DNA for the CDR3 is TGTGCCAGCAGCTTAGGTCCAGGGGGGAATGAGCAGTTCTTC. It encodes CASSLGPGGNEQFF.